The present T cell receptor beta chain was sequenced within a study of T cells in Graves' hyperthyroidism and ophthalmopathy. Study-level findings and limits: In validation, the model predicted ophthalmopathy. These predictions came a median about 6 months before onset.

CDR1 is SGHNT, CDR2 YENEEA, per germline. The CDR3 consists of 14 residues. The V end was cut by 1 base, the J end by 1 base, with 7 bases between. This clonotype showed up many times. The antigen is not known. RNA transcripts yielded amplified TCR beta CDR3 regions. With the HTBI primer set, the TCR CDR3 went through a first round of RT-PCR. TCRdb reanalysed the multiplex PCR reads using MiXCR and keeps one entry per CDR3 protein. The data contain about 260,000 distinct CDR3 sequences, roughly 15% of them singletons. The specimen was blood. V and J are TRBV11-3 and TRBJ1-1; D gene unclear. The clonotype originates from a woman younger than 35 with Graves' ophthalmopathy. CDR3 nucleotides: TGTGCCAGCAGCTTAGTATTGGGGAACACTGAAGCTTTCTTT. Residues: CASSLVLGNTEAFF.